The sequence of this T cell receptor (beta chain) was determined in a study of OX40 agonist ivuxolimab in advanced cancers. Study overall: Partial responses were observed in three patients, of whom one had hepatocellular carcinoma and two had cutaneous melanoma. Study outcomes and limitations: Some nonresponders additionally presented with little normalized T-cell clonal expansion. Expanded clones were, on average, more numerous in CD8+ T cells than in CD4+. The antigen specificity of the peripheral T cells (those that were expanded) was not determined.

This clone has a handful of counts. What it recognizes is unknown. The protocol was immunoSEQ multiplex PCR, while the TCRdb copy is restricted to in-frame clones and leaves out a portion. The table lists approximately 51,000 clones, around 82% of them singletons. CDR1 is SNHLY, CDR2 FYNNEI, per germline. The V end was cut by 5 bases, the J end by 6 bases, with 13 bases between. This CDR3 comprises 13 residues. Material: CD4+ or CD8+ T cells sorted from blood, obtained in a trial of the OX40 agonist ivuxolimab. The V call is TRBV2, the J call TRBJ1-2, with D possibly TRBD1 on 6 matching bases. This receptor was obtained from an adult with an advanced solid tumor such as melanoma, head and neck, liver or kidney cancer. CDR3 DNA sequence: TGTGCCAGCAGTAGCCCTCAGGGGAATGGCTACACCTTC. This sequence encodes CASSSPQGNGYTF.